One and the same sample provided the 15 T cell receptor beta chains below, sequenced in a study of cytomegalovirus exposure and HLA in healthy donors. PCR primers comprised 60 Vbeta and 13 Jbeta primers. The data were produced by immunoSEQ multiplex PCR, yet TCRdb's version contains in-frame clones alone and is incomplete. The table has 83,000 or so clones, 75% to 85% seen once. The material sequenced was PBMCs. These receptors were taken from a woman between 40 and 55 years old in good health and CMV-seropositive.

This clone was counted a few times. J is TRBJ1-4 and V is TRBV27; D perhaps matches TRBD1 (6 bases). The germline V and J ends were trimmed by 5 bases and 3 bases, with 13 bases remaining between them. Germline assignment: CDR1 MNHEY and CDR2 SMNVEV (reference sequence). This CDR3 comprises 15 residues. The CDR3 bases are TGTGCCAGCAGTCCTACAGGGCGAGCTAATGAAAAACTGTTTTTT. Translated: CASSPTGRANEKLFF.

The chain joins TRBV19 to TRBJ1-5; a possible D gene is TRBD1 (6 bases). This CDR3 has 14 amino acids. Trimming removed 9 bases from V and 0 bases from J, with 12 bases in between. The germline CDR1 and CDR2 sequences are LNHDA and SQIVND (reference sequence). CDR3 amino acids: CASAGTHSNQPQHF. As DNA, the CDR3 is TGTGCCAGCGCCGGGACACATAGCAATCAGCCCCAGCATTTT.

The genes are TRBV18 and TRBJ2-5; TRBD1 is a possible D gene (6 bases). V was shortened by 2 bases and J by 4 bases, with 14 bases between the two germline ends. CDR1 is KGHSH, CDR2 LQKENI, per germline. This CDR3 is 15 amino acids long. For the CDR3, the DNA is TGTGCCAGCTCACCAAAGGGAACAGGGAGAGAGACCCAGTACTTC. This gives the protein CASSPKGTGRETQYF.

Points on this clone: One end of the junction fails to match germline, which may point to a read error. The chain couples TRBV7-7 to TRBJ1-5; D call uncertain. Germline V gene lookup returns CDR1 SSHAT and CDR2 FNYEAQ (reference sequence). This CDR3 region has 16 residues. CDR3 sequence (DNA): TGTGCTAGCAGCTTAGGTCTCGGGGATAGCAATCAGCCCCAGCATTTT. Protein sequence: CASSLGLGDSNQPQHF.

V gene TRBV29-1 combines with J gene TRBJ1-2; D unresolved. Germline lookup yields CDR1 SQVTM and CDR2 ANQGSEA. The CDR3 is 12 amino acids. Between the trimmed V and J ends, which lost 7 bases and 2 bases, there was a span of 11 bases. Here the CDR3 DNA reads TGCAGCGCCGAGTCGGGAAACTATGGCTACACCTTC. Its protein product is CSAESGNYGYTF.

The chain has TRBV27 and TRBJ1-4; the D is unclear. Germline values: CDR1 MNHEY, CDR2 SMNVEV (reference sequence). CDR3 length equals 16 residues. V was clipped by 5 bases and J by 7 bases, with 20 bases between them. The CDR3 DNA follows: TGTGCCAGCAGTGCCCTTACCGTCGGACTGCTTGAAAAACTGTTTTTT. Amino acid sequence: CASSALTVGLLEKLFF.

The chain combines TRBV11-1 with TRBJ1-1, with 9 bases lining up with TRBD1. The CDR3 consists of 15 residues. V was pared by 6 bases and J by 5 bases, with 10 bases of the junction left unmatched. Germline assignment: CDR1 SGHAT and CDR2 FQDESV (reference sequence). CDR3 residues: CASSNNRGRRTEAFF. The CDR3 nucleotides are TGTGCCAGCAGTAATAACAGGGGGCGAAGAACTGAAGCTTTCTTT. Using reference TRBV11-1 and TRBJ1-1 for the parts outside the CDR3, the full variable domain is EAEVAQSPRYKITEKSQAVAFWCDPISGHATLYWYRQILGQGPELLVQFQDESVVDDSQLPKDRFSAERLKGVDSTLKIQPAELGDSAMYLCASSNNRGRRTEAFFGQGTRLTVV.

The V call is TRBV27, the J call TRBJ1-6, with D possibly TRBD1 on 6 matching bases. The length of the CDR3 is 15 residues. V dropped 7 bases and J dropped 9 bases, with 19 bases sitting between them. Germline CDR1 reads MNHEY; CDR2 reads SMNVEV (reference sequence). The CDR3 sequence: CASTLSGEGVSPLHF. CDR3 DNA sequence: TGTGCCAGCACACTTTCCGGGGAGGGGGTTTCACCCCTCCACTTT.

V is TRBV29-1 and J is TRBJ2-7, with D hard to call. The germline V and J ends were trimmed by 1 base and 1 base, with 11 bases remaining between them. The CDR3 covers 14 residues. From germline, CDR1 is SQVTM and CDR2 ANQGSEA. The CDR3: CSVEGATSSYEQYF. CDR3 DNA: TGCAGCGTTGAAGGGGCCACGTCATCCTACGAGCAGTACTTC.

This CDR3 reads CASSGKTGGSNEAFF. CDR3 DNA: TGTGCCAGCAGCGGCAAGACAGGGGGCTCTAATGAAGCTTTCTTT. This chain links TRBV9 with TRBJ1-1; TRBD1 matches 10 bases. Germline V CDR1 and CDR2: SGDLS, YYNGEE. The V and J ends lost 3 bases and 7 bases, in that order; junction bases with no gene match: 9. The CDR3 has 15 residues.

The chain links TRBV11-3 to TRBJ2-2; TRBD2 is a possible D gene (6 bases). The V end was cut by 1 base, the J end by 1 base, with 19 bases between. There are 19 residues in the CDR3. The germline gives CDR1 SGHNT, CDR2 YENEEA. The CDR3: CASSLGGYGTPENTGELFF. The DNA of the CDR3 is TGTGCCAGCAGCTTAGGGGGGTATGGGACTCCCGAGAACACCGGGGAGCTGTTTTTT.

V is TRBV6-1 and J is TRBJ2-5; 7 bases match TRBD1. This CDR3 region has 13 residues. The V and J ends lost 5 bases and 1 base, in that order; junction bases with no gene match: 1. CDR1 MNHNS and CDR2 SASEGT come from the germline V gene. In nucleotides, the CDR3 is TGTGCCAGCAGTAGGACAGGCCAAGAGACCCAGTACTTC. Amino acid sequence: CASSRTGQETQYF.

The genes are TRBV6-5 and TRBJ1-2; D uncertain. This CDR3 has 16 residues. Germline lookup yields CDR1 MNHEY and CDR2 SVGAGI. Trimming took 2 bases from V and 0 from J, leaving 13 bases between them. CDR3 in DNA: TGTGCCAGCAGTTACGAAAGAGTAGTGGCTAACTATGGCTACACCTTC. Its protein is CASSYERVVANYGYTF.

The V gene is TRBV5-1, the J gene TRBJ2-7; 10 nucleotides line up with TRBD1. V trimming: 4 bases; J trimming: 3 bases; junction bases outside the gene matches: 4. The germline V gene encodes CDR1 SGHRS and CDR2 YFSETQ. The CDR3 is 14 amino acids. Here the CDR3 reads CASSPRDRGYEQYF. CDR3 sequence (DNA): TGCGCCAGCAGCCCCCGGGACAGGGGCTACGAGCAGTACTTC.

This chain connects TRBV7-8 to TRBJ2-1; 8 bases line up with TRBD1. CDR1 and CDR2 from the germline V gene are SGHVS and FQNEAQ. The ends lost 5 bases at V and 9 bases at J; junction bases unmatched: 15. The CDR3 length is 16 residues. CDR3 residues: CASSPKTTIQGGEQFF. In DNA form, the CDR3 reads TGTGCCAGCAGCCCCAAGACCACAATACAGGGGGGTGAGCAGTTCTTC. Full variable domain (remainder filled in from reference TRBV7-8 and TRBJ2-1): GAGVSQSPRYKVAKRGQDVALRCDPISGHVSLFWYQQALGQGPEFLTYFQNEAQLDKSGLPSDRFFAERPEGSVSTLKIQRTQQEDSAVYLCASSPKTTIQGGEQFFGPGTRLTVL.